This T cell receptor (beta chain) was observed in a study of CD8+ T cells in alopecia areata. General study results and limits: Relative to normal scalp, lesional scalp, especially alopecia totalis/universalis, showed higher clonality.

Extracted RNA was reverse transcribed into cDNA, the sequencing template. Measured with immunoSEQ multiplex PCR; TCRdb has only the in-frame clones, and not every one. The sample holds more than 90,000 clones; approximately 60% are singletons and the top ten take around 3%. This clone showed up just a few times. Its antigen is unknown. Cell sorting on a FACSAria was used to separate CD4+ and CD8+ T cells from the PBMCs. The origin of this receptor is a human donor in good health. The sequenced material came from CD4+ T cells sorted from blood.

The CDR3 DNA reads as TGTGCCAGCGCCTCCGGGACAGGGTCCTACAATGAGCAGTTCTTC. Translating it yields CASASGTGSYNEQFF. The rearrangement uses TRBV6-4 and TRBJ2-1, with 9 bases fitting TRBD1. This CDR3 region has 15 residues. From germline, CDR1 is MRHNA and CDR2 SNTAGT. After removal of 8 bases from V and 1 base from J, the junction contained 6 bases not matched to a gene.